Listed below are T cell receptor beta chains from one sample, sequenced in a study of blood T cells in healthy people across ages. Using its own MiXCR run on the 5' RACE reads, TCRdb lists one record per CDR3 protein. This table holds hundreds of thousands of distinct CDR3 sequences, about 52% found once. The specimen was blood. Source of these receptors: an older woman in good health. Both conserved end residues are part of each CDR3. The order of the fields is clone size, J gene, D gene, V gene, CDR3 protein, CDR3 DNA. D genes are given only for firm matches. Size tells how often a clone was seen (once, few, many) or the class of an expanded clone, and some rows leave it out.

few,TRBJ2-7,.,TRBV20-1,CSARDLRDKGDGEQYF,TGCAGTGCTAGAGATCTCCGAGACAAAGGCGATGGAGAGCAGTACTTC
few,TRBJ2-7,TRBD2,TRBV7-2,CASSSTGLAVYEQYF,TGTGCCAGCAGCTCCACGGGACTAGCGGTTTACGAGCAGTACTTC
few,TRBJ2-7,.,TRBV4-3,CASSRERGDEQYF,TGCGCCAGCAGCCGAGAAAGGGGAGACGAGCAGTACTTC
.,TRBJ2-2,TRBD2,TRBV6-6,CASSRLAGGTGELFF,TGTGCCAGCAGCCGCCTAGCGGGAGGAACCGGGGAGCTGTTTTTT
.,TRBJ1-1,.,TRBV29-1,CSVDSGGTNTEAFF,TGCAGCGTTGATAGTGGGGGCACGAACACTGAAGCTTTCTTT
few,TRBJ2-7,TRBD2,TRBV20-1,CSPEPRTSGRYEQYF,TGCAGTCCCGAACCCCGGACTAGCGGGAGATACGAGCAGTACTTC
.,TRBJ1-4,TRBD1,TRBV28,CASTVGTGPRLNEKLFF,TGTGCCAGCACCGTAGGGACAGGGCCTCGGCTTAATGAAAAACTGTTTTTT
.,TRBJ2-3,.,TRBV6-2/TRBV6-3,CASSYSGVTQYF,TGTGCCAGCAGTTACTCCGGTGTTACGCAGTATTTT
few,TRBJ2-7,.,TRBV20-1,CSASGTAEQYF,TGCAGTGCTAGTGGGACCGCCGAGCAGTACTTC
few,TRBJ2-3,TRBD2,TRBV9,CASSVAPNMGLAGAVKRTDTQYF,TGTGCCAGCAGCGTAGCCCCCAACATGGGACTAGCGGGAGCAGTGAAACGCACAGATACGCAGTATTTT
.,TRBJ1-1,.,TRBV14,CASSRAAVAEAFF,TGTGCCAGCAGCCGGGCGGCGGTCGCTGAAGCTTTCTTT
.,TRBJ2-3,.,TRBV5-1,CASSRDAVDTQYF,TGCGCCAGCAGCCGGGACGCCGTTGATACGCAGTATTTT
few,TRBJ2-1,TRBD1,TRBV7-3,CASSLQGTGLTGNEQFF,TGTGCCAGCAGCCTACAAGGGACAGGGCTAACGGGCAATGAGCAGTTCTTC
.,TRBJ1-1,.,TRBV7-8,CASSARDGYTEAFF,TGTGCCAGCAGCGCCCGGGACGGTTACACTGAAGCTTTCTTT
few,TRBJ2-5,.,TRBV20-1,CSAPVGGGETQYF,TGCAGTGCTCCCGTGGGGGGCGGGGAGACCCAGTACTTC
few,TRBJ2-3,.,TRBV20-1,CSARHARGSTDTQYF,TGCAGTGCTAGGCACGCTCGCGGCAGCACAGATACGCAGTATTTT
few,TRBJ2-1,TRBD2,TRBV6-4,CASSDPPSGEQFF,TGTGCCAGCAGTGACCCTCCTAGCGGTGAGCAGTTCTTC
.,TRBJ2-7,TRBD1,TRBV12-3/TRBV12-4,CASRFSGQGAYEQYF,TGTGCCAGCAGGTTCTCGGGACAGGGGGCCTACGAGCAGTACTTC
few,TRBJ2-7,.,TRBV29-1,CSVVRQGLGYEQYF,TGCAGCGTTGTAAGGCAGGGGCTAGGGTACGAGCAGTACTTC
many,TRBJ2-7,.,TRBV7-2,CASSPGGYEQYF,TGTGCCAGCAGCCCCGGGGGCTACGAGCAGTACTTC